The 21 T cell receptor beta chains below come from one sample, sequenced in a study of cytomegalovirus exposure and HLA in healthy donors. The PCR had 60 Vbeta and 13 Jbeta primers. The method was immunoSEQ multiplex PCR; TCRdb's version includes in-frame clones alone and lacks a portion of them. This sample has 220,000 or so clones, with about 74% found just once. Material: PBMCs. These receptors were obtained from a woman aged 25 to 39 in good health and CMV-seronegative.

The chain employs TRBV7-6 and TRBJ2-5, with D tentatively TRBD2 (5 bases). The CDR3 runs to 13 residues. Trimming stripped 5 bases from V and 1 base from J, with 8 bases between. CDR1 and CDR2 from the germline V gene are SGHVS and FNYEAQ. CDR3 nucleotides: TGTGCCAGCAGCGCCGGACTCCAAGAGACCCAGTACTTC. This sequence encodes CASSAGLQETQYF.

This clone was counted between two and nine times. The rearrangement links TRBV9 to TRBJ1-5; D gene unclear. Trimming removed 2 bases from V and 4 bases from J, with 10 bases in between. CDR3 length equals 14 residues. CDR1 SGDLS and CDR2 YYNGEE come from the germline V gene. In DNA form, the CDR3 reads TGTGCCAGCAGCGTGGGCATTTCAAATCAGCCCCAGCATTTT. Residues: CASSVGISNQPQHF.

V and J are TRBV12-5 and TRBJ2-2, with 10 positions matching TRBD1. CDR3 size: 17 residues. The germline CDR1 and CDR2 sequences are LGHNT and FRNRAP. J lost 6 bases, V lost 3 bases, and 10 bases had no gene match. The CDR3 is CASGFWTGGKNSGELFF. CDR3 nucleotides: TGTGCTAGTGGTTTCTGGACAGGGGGGAAAAACTCCGGGGAGCTGTTTTTT.

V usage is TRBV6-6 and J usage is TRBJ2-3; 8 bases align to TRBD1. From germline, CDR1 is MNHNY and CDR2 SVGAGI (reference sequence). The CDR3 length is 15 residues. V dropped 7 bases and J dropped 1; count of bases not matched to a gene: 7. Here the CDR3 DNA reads TGTGCCAGCACCTACAGGGGGGCTGGCACAGATACGCAGTATTTT. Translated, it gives CASTYRGAGTDTQYF.

The CDR3 DNA sequence: TGTGCCAGCAGACGAGCGGGCATCTCCTACAATGAGCAGTTCTTC. Translation gives CASRRAGISYNEQFF. V usage is TRBV6-1 and J usage is TRBJ2-1, with D maybe TRBD2 (6 bases). The germline gives CDR1 MNHNS, CDR2 SASEGT. The V gene lost 6 bases and the J gene lost 0 bases, with 12 bases spanning the gap. This CDR3 spans 15 amino acids.

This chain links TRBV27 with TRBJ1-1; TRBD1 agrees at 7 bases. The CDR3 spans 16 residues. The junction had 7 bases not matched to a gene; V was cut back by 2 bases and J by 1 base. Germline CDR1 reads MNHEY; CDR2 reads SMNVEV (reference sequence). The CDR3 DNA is TGTGCCAGCAGTTTAAGACAGGGTAGCTGGAACACTGAAGCTTTCTTT. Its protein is CASSLRQGSWNTEAFF.

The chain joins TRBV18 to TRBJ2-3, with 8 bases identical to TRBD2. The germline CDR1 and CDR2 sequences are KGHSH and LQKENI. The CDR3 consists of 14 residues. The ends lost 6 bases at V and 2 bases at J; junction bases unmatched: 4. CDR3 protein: CASSTSGLTDTQYF. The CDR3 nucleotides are TGTGCCAGCTCTACTAGCGGACTCACAGATACGCAGTATTTT.

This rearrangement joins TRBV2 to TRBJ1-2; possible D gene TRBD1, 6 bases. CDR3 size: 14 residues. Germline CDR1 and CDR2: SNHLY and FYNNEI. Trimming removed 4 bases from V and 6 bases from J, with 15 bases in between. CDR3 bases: TGTGCCAGCAGTGGGACAGAGGGGTTCCATGGCTACACCTTC. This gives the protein CASSGTEGFHGYTF.

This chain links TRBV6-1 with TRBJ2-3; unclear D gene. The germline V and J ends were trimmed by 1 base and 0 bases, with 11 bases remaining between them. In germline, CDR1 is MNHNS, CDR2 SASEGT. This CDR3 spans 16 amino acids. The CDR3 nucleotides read TGTGCCAGCAGTGAAGGAGGTACGCCGAGCACAGATACGCAGTATTTT. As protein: CASSEGGTPSTDTQYF.

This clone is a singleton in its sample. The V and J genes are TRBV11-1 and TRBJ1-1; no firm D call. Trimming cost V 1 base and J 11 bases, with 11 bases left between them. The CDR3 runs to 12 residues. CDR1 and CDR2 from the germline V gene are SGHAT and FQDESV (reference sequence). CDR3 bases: TGTGCCAGCAGCTTAGGTAACAGCGGGGCTTTCTTT. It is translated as CASSLGNSGAFF.

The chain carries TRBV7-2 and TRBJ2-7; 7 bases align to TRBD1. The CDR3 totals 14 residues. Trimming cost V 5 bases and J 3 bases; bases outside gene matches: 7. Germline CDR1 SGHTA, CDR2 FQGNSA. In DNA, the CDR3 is TGTGCCAGCAGCCCCTGGGGACAGAGCTACGAGCAGTACTTC. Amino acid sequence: CASSPWGQSYEQYF.

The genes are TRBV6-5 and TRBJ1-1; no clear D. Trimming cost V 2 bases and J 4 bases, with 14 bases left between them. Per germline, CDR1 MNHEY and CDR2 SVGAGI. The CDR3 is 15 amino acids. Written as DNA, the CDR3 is TGTGCCAGCAGTTACCAACAAACCTCTCCCACTGAAGCTTTCTTT. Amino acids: CASSYQQTSPTEAFF.

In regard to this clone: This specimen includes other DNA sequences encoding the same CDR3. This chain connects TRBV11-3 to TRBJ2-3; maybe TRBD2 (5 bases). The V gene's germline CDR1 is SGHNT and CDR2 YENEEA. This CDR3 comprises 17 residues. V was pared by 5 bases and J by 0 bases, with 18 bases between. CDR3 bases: TGTGCCAGCAGCCCTGGGCCTGGAGGTACAAGCACAGATACGCAGTATTTT. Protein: CASSPGPGGTSTDTQYF.

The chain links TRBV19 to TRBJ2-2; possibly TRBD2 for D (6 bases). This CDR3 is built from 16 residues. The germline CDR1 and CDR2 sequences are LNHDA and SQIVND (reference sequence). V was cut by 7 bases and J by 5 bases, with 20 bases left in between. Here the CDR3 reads CASINTASEYTGELFF. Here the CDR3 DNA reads TGTGCCAGTATTAATACGGCTAGCGAGTATACCGGGGAGCTGTTTTTT.

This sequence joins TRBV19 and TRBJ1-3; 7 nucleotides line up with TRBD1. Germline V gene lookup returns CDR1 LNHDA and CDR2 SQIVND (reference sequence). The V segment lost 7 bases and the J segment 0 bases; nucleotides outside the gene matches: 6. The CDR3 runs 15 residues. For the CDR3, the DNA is TGTGCCAGTATCCCGGGACAGAGCTCTGGAAACACCATATATTTT. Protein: CASIPGQSSGNTIYF. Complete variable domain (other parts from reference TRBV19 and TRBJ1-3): DGGITQSPKYLFRKEGQNVTLSCEQNLNHDAMYWYRQDPGQGLRLIYYSQIVNDFQKGDIAEGYSVSREKKESFPLTVTSAQKNPTAFYLCASIPGQSSGNTIYFGEGSWLTVV.

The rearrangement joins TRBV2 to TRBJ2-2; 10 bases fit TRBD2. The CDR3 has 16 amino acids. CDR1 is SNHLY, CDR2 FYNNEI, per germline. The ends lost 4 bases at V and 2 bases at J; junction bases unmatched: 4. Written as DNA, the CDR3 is TGTGCCAGCAGTGGGACTAGCGGCCCAAACACCGGGGAGCTGTTTTTT. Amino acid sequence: CASSGTSGPNTGELFF.

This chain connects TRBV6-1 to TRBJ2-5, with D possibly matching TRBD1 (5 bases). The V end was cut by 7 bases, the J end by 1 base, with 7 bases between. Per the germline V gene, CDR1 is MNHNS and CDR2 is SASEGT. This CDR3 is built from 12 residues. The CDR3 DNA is TGTGCCAGCATTGGGGCCCAAGAGACCCAGTACTTC. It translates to CASIGAQETQYF.

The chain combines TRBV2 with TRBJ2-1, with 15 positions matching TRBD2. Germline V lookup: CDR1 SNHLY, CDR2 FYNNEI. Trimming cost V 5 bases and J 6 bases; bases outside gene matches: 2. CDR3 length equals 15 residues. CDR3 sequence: CASSLGLAGGNEQFF. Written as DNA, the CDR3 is TGTGCCAGCAGTTTGGGACTAGCGGGGGGCAATGAGCAGTTCTTC.

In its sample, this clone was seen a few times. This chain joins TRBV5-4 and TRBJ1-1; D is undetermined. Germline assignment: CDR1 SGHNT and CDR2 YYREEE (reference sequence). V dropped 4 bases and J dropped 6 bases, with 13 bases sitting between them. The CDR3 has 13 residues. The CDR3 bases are TGTGCCAGCAGCCCCCCTAGGCAGTCTGAAGCTTTCTTT. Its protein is CASSPPRQSEAFF.

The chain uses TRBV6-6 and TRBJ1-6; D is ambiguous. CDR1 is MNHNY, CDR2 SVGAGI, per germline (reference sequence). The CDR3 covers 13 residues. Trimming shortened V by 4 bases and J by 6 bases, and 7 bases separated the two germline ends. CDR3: CASSSVANSPLHF. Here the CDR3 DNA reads TGTGCCAGCAGTTCAGTAGCTAATTCACCCCTCCACTTT.

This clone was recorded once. The CDR3 sequence: CASSSPDRNTEAFF. The CDR3 DNA reads as TGTGCCAGCAGCTCCCCGGACAGGAACACTGAAGCTTTCTTT. The rearrangement joins TRBV7-3 to TRBJ1-1, with D maybe TRBD1 (6 bases). The V gene lost 4 bases and the J gene lost 1 base, with 10 bases spanning the gap. This CDR3 region has 14 residues. The germline CDR1 and CDR2 sequences are SGHTA and FQGTGA.